These T cell receptor beta chains were read from a single sample in a study of blood T cell repertoires in COVID-19. Profiled with immunoSEQ multiplex PCR; TCRdb holds only in-frame clones, not every one. The table records over 50,000 clones, 85% to 90% of them present only once. Sample: peripheral blood. These TCRs come from a human donor in a cohort sampled during active COVID-19. CDR3s include the opening cysteine and the closing phenylalanine or tryptophan. A D gene is named only where the DNA matches it firmly. The size of a clone is reported for some rows only, either as once, few or many, or as a class for expanded clones.

DNA: TGTGCCAGCAGTTTGGGGGGGTCCGAGGGCTACGAGCAGTACTTC; CDR3: CASSLGGSEGYEQYF; V: TRBV6-6; size: NA; J: TRBJ2-7; D: TRBD2
DNA: TGTGCCAGCAGAACTACAGGGGGCGATCAGCCCCAGCATTTT; CDR3: CASRTTGGDQPQHF; V: TRBV6-6; size: few; J: TRBJ1-5; D: TRBD1
DNA: TGTGCCAGCAGCGGACAGGGCTCGAACACCGGGGAGCTGTTTTTT; CDR3: CASSGQGSNTGELFF; V: TRBV9; size: once; J: TRBJ2-2; D: TRBD1
DNA: TGTGCCAGCTCACCGAATGCGGTGGCAGATACGCAGTATTTT; CDR3: CASSPNAVADTQYF; V: TRBV18; size: NA; J: TRBJ2-3; D: NA
DNA: TGTGCCACCGGGGGGCAGGGGAGCAATCAGCCCCAGCATTTT; CDR3: CATGGQGSNQPQHF; V: TRBV27; size: NA; J: TRBJ1-5; D: NA
DNA: TGTGCCAGCAGTTTTAGTCCCTACGAGCAGTACTTC; CDR3: CASSFSPYEQYF; V: TRBV28; size: NA; J: TRBJ2-7; D: NA
DNA: TGCAGCGGACTAGGGACAGGTTGGTTCTTC; CDR3: CSGLGTGWFF; V: TRBV29-1; size: NA; J: TRBJ2-1; D: TRBD1
DNA: TGTGCCAGTAGTATCCTCCCAGGAAACGGTTCACCCCTCCACTTT; CDR3: CASSILPGNGSPLHF; V: TRBV19; size: few; J: TRBJ1-6; D: NA
DNA: TGCAGCGTTGCCAGGGCTCCTAACTATGGCTACACCTTC; CDR3: CSVARAPNYGYTF; V: TRBV29-1; size: NA; J: TRBJ1-2; D: NA
DNA: TGTGCCAGCAGCCCCGCGGGAAGCTCCTACAATGAGCAGTTCTTC; CDR3: CASSPAGSSYNEQFF; V: TRBV7-2; size: NA; J: TRBJ2-1; D: NA
DNA: TGCGCCAGCAGTGATGCGGGAAGGTCTGGGGCCAACGTCCTGACTTTC; CDR3: CASSDAGRSGANVLTF; V: TRBV10-2; size: NA; J: TRBJ2-6; D: NA
DNA: TGTGCCAGCAGTTACTCATTACCCCCGGACTTCCAGCCCCAGCATTTT; CDR3: CASSYSLPPDFQPQHF; V: TRBV6-2/TRBV6-3; size: NA; J: TRBJ1-5; D: NA
DNA: TGTGCCAGCAGTTTAGCGGGCCCCGTGGATGAGCAGTTCTTC; CDR3: CASSLAGPVDEQFF; V: TRBV27; size: medium-sized; J: TRBJ2-1; D: NA
DNA: TGTGCCAGCAGTTACTCGGGGCTAGCGGGGAGCAATGAGCAGTTCTTC; CDR3: CASSYSGLAGSNEQFF; V: TRBV6-5; size: NA; J: TRBJ2-1; D: TRBD2
DNA: TGCGCCAGCAGCGGGGGACTAGCGGGAGGAGGATCCCGCCTAACGAGATACAATGAGCAGTTCTTC; CDR3: CASSGGLAGGGSRLTRYNEQFF; V: TRBV5-1; size: NA; J: TRBJ2-1; D: TRBD2
DNA: TGTGCCAGCAGTTTCCTAGCGGACCGCACAGATACGCAGTATTTT; CDR3: CASSFLADRTDTQYF; V: TRBV27; size: NA; J: TRBJ2-3; D: TRBD2
DNA: TGTGCCATCAGTGAGTCGACTAGCGCATACAATGAGCAGTTCTTC; CDR3: CAISESTSAYNEQFF; V: TRBV10-3; size: NA; J: TRBJ2-1; D: TRBD2
DNA: TGTGCCAGCACCCGGAGCGCTAGCAATCTCAATGAGCAGTTCTTC; CDR3: CASTRSASNLNEQFF; V: TRBV3-1/TRBV3-2; size: once; J: TRBJ2-1; D: NA
DNA: TGTGCCAGTAGTATAGAACGGACAGGGAGTGGTCAGTTCTTC; CDR3: CASSIERTGSGQFF; V: TRBV19; size: NA; J: TRBJ2-1; D: TRBD1
DNA: TGTGCCAGCTCACCTACACAGGGGGCGTCTGGAAACACCATATATTTT; CDR3: CASSPTQGASGNTIYF; V: TRBV18; size: NA; J: TRBJ1-3; D: TRBD1
DNA: TGTGCCAGCAGCGTAAGGGAGTGGGAGGTCGCAGATACGCAGTATTTT; CDR3: CASSVREWEVADTQYF; V: TRBV9; size: NA; J: TRBJ2-3; D: NA
DNA: TGCGCCAGCAGCCAGACAGGGTTGGGCTATGGCTACACCTTC; CDR3: CASSQTGLGYGYTF; V: TRBV4-1; size: few; J: TRBJ1-2; D: TRBD1
DNA: TGTGCCAGCAGTTTATCGACAGGGGTAGGCACAGATACGCAGTATTTT; CDR3: CASSLSTGVGTDTQYF; V: TRBV27; size: NA; J: TRBJ2-3; D: TRBD1
DNA: TGCGCCAGCAGCTTGAGGACTAGATCTAAAAACATTCAGTACTTC; CDR3: CASSLRTRSKNIQYF; V: TRBV5-1; size: few; J: TRBJ2-4; D: TRBD2
DNA: TGTGCCAGCAGCTTGCCGGATCAGCCCCAGCATTTT; CDR3: CASSLPDQPQHF; V: TRBV5-5; size: NA; J: TRBJ1-5; D: NA
DNA: TGTGCCAGCAGCCCCGGGACTACCTTCACAGATACGCAGTATTTT; CDR3: CASSPGTTFTDTQYF; V: TRBV6-5; size: NA; J: TRBJ2-3; D: TRBD2
DNA: TGTGCCAGCACCCAGACCGGGACAGGGTTATCACCCCTCCACTTT; CDR3: CASTQTGTGLSPLHF; V: TRBV6-5; size: NA; J: TRBJ1-6; D: TRBD1
DNA: TGTGCCAGCAGCCAAGCGGGCGGGAGGGCCAAGGAGACCCAGTACTTC; CDR3: CASSQAGGRAKETQYF; V: TRBV4-2; size: NA; J: TRBJ2-5; D: TRBD2
DNA: TGTGCCAGCAGTTTTCGGACAGGGGGAAAACTGTTTTTT; CDR3: CASSFRTGGKLFF; V: TRBV12-3/TRBV12-4; size: NA; J: TRBJ1-4; D: TRBD1
DNA: TGTGCCAGCAGCTCTAGCTACCGGGGGAACACTGAAGCTTTCTTT; CDR3: CASSSSYRGNTEAFF; V: TRBV5-5; size: few; J: TRBJ1-1; D: NA
DNA: TGTGCCAGCAGTGTCCTGGCAGGGCCGAAGCATTTT; CDR3: CASSVLAGPKHF; V: TRBV2; size: NA; J: TRBJ1-5; D: NA
DNA: TGTGCCAGCGAGGGGGGGACTAGCGGGAGGACCCAGTACTTC; CDR3: CASEGGTSGRTQYF; V: TRBV9; size: NA; J: TRBJ2-5; D: TRBD2
DNA: TGTGCCAGCAGTGACCGGACAGGTATTAAACAGCCCCAGCATTTT; CDR3: CASSDRTGIKQPQHF; V: TRBV2; size: NA; J: TRBJ1-5; D: TRBD1
DNA: TGCGCCAGCAGTACGGGAGGGGGGGAGACCCAGTACTTC; CDR3: CASSTGGGETQYF; V: TRBV5-1; size: NA; J: TRBJ2-5; D: TRBD2
DNA: TGTGCCAGCAGCTTAGCCGGACAGAATCCAGGAGGCTACACCTTC; CDR3: CASSLAGQNPGGYTF; V: TRBV7-9; size: NA; J: TRBJ1-2; D: NA
DNA: TGTGCCAGCAGCCCGCCCCCGGGACAGGGCTCGTACGAGCAGTACTTC; CDR3: CASSPPPGQGSYEQYF; V: TRBV9; size: NA; J: TRBJ2-7; D: TRBD1